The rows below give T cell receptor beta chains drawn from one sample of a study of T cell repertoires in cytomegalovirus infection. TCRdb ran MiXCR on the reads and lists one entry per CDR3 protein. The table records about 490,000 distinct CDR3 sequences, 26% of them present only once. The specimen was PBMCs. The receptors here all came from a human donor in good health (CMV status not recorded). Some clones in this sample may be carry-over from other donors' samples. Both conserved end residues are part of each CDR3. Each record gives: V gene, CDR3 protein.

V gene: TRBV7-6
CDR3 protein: CASSLGARETEAFF

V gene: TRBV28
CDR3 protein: CASSLEGVKTSGTYRDLYEQYF

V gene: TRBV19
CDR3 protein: CASSIGSGLATDTQYF

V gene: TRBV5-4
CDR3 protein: CASSSRQGEETQYF

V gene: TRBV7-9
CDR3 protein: CASSFTGMGTEAFF

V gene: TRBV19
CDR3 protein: CASSITDKTYEQYF

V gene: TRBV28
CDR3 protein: CASSPPGLLTSNYGYTF

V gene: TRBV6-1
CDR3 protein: CASWSGPYNEQFF

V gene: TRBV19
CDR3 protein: CASSPQRLGRGYTF

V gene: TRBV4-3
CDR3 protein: CASSPDRGYEKLFF

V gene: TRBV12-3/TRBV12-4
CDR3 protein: CATQREGYNEQFF